Listed below are T cell receptor beta chains from one sample, sequenced in a study of T cell changes during pregnancy in multiple sclerosis. Repertoires were generated with immunoSEQ multiplex PCR, while TCRdb's copy carries only in-frame clones and drops some. The sample lists about 28,000 clones, roughly 88% occurring once. Sequences were derived from CD4+ T cells from peripheral blood mononuclear cells, sampled in the first trimester of pregnancy. The receptor set was obtained from a female donor in good health, enrolled as a control in a pregnancy study. The CDR3 runs from the conserved cysteine through the conserved F or W. Clone size appears in some rows only: once, few, many, or a class for an expanded clone.

J gene	V gene	clone size	CDR3 protein
TRBJ1-4	TRBV11-2	.	CASSRVRTGSEKLFF
TRBJ1-6	TRBV9	few	CASSVRFEGSPLHF
TRBJ1-5	TRBV6-5	.	CASGQGRQPQHF
TRBJ2-1	TRBV19	.	CASRGTSGGLNEQFF
TRBJ1-1	TRBV10-3	.	CAISEPGIGGGTEAFF
TRBJ1-3	TRBV6-6	.	CASIPKRQGSGNTIYF
TRBJ2-2	TRBV4-3	.	CASSQGTSGGYEELFF
TRBJ1-2	TRBV14	.	CASSQVDSDLLYGYTF
TRBJ1-4	TRBV7-8	.	CASSLSNPGGHSNEKLFF
TRBJ2-3	TRBV2	.	CASSRRGGAPADTQYF
TRBJ1-2	TRBV2	.	CASSEMAGSPYGYTF
TRBJ1-4	TRBV11-2	.	CASSPRTGRNEKLFF
TRBJ1-1	TRBV6-1	medium-sized	CASSEGTGMNTEAFF
TRBJ2-4	TRBV11-2	.	CASRGGGWGIQYF
TRBJ1-5	TRBV7-9	.	CASSQSTGAGNQPQHF
TRBJ2-2	TRBV4-3	.	CASSQDPAAETGELFF
TRBJ2-7	TRBV11-2	.	CASSSHTERLTANSYEQYF
TRBJ2-7	TRBV9	.	CASSNDGGKVNF
TRBJ1-6	TRBV6-5	.	CASRRDREGSPLHF
TRBJ2-7	TRBV6-4	.	CASSDPLTKGTGGYEQYF
TRBJ1-1	TRBV19	.	CASSLRGGTEAFF
TRBJ2-1	TRBV9	once	CASSVGIAGSSYNEQFF
TRBJ2-7	TRBV6-4	.	CASTLSYEQYF
TRBJ2-7	TRBV19	.	CASSTYGLADYEQYF
TRBJ2-3	TRBV15	.	CATSNPGARFRTDTQYF
TRBJ1-2	TRBV7-8	.	CASSLGAGGVDYGYTF
TRBJ2-7	TRBV5-1	.	CASSPTGDRPPEQYF
TRBJ2-7	TRBV6-1	.	CASSEEPRSYEQYF
TRBJ1-2	TRBV6-5	.	CASSIKGGNYGYTF
TRBJ2-1	TRBV5-1	few	CASSEGLAGGSSYNEQFF
TRBJ1-4	TRBV5-6	.	CASSLGQGANEKLFF
TRBJ1-5	TRBV6-6	.	CASRKPEVGPQHF
TRBJ1-2	TRBV19	.	CASIQTGGGLTNYGYTF
TRBJ2-1	TRBV11-2	.	CASSSLSSGGPNEQFF
TRBJ2-7	TRBV7-2	.	CASSLSRGHDEQYF
TRBJ1-1	TRBV6-5	.	CASSTAAAGDTEAFF
TRBJ2-7	TRBV1	.	CTSSQGFWRGSYEQYF
TRBJ1-2	TRBV19	.	CASLDRVDYGYTF
TRBJ1-2	TRBV6-6	.	CASDKGGTYGYTF
TRBJ2-3	TRBV18	.	CASSPETRTDTQYF
TRBJ1-2	TRBV5-4	.	CASSRAATGVTYGYTF
TRBJ2-7	TRBV12-5	.	CASGLALTGGSYEQYF
TRBJ2-7	TRBV6-6	.	CASTPQAPLGEQYF
TRBJ2-1	TRBV5-1	.	CASSSLGTGVSYNEQFF
TRBJ1-5	TRBV6-5	.	CASSYSSRANQPQHF
TRBJ1-2	TRBV5-8	.	CASSYGVAGNYGYTF
TRBJ1-2	TRBV19	.	CASSISDREGYGYTF
TRBJ2-5	TRBV27	.	CASSSTTSGEETQYF
TRBJ1-4	TRBV11-2	.	CASSLLGDGAGKLFF
TRBJ2-3	TRBV7-9	.	CASRLGSGLATTDTQYF
TRBJ2-2	TRBV19	.	CASTRSPVGGDTGELFF
TRBJ1-5	TRBV13	.	CASSHSITPERQANQPQHF
TRBJ2-5	TRBV11-3	.	CASSPAGNQETQYF
TRBJ1-2	TRBV5-1	.	CASSEHRGPANYGYTF